This TCR beta chain came from a study of neoadjuvant anti-PD-1 for oral cavity cancer. Overall study: Before surgery, most patients got three to four biweekly 3 mg/kg nivolumab doses. Around day 43, patients without progression received a fourth nivolumab dose before surgery.

The time point: after neoadjuvant nivolumab, at surgical resection. Trimming removed 0 bases from V and 0 bases from J, with 12 bases in between. CDR3 length: 18 residues. From germline, CDR1 is MGHRA and CDR2 YSYEKL. Clones were sequenced by immunoSEQ multiplex PCR, and TCRdb holds only the in-frame ones, with some missing. In the table there are thousands of clones, 70% of which are singletons. This receptor was obtained from a person between 35 and 79 years old with oral cavity squamous cell carcinoma. The chain employs TRBV4-1 and TRBJ2-6; D is undetermined. This material consisted of PBMCs, taken after nivolumab (anti-PD-1) treatment. The CDR3 reads CASSQEGSESSGANVLTF. The CDR3 nucleotides read TGCGCCAGCAGCCAAGAGGGCAGTGAGAGCTCTGGGGCCAACGTCCTGACTTTC.